The source of this T cell receptor (beta chain) is a study of blood T cell repertoires in COVID-19. Across the study: From the United States, Italy and Spain came samples of acute and convalescent COVID-19. T cells, B-cell-depleted T cells, or PBMCs supplied cDNA or gDNA.

The CDR3 contains 16 residues. The germline V gene has CDR1 SGHNT and CDR2 YYREEE (reference sequence). Trimming shortened V by 3 bases and J by 0 bases, and 15 bases separated the two germline ends. As originally analysed: Amplification from reference gene primers served as the basis for estimated nucleated cell counts. Sequenced by immunoSEQ multiplex PCR; TCRdb stores in-frame clones only, minus some. Clone size and the V and J calls come from that table; the DNA yielded D and trimming. The sample holds roughly 97,000 clones; roughly 80% are singletons and the top ten take over 20%. The origin of this receptor is a man in his sixties with acute or convalescent COVID-19. What was sequenced was peripheral blood. The chain carries TRBV5-4 and TRBJ1-2; D is uncertain. CDR3 DNA: TGTGCCAGCAGCTCCCAAGCTTTTGTGGCTAACTATGGCTACACCTTC. It encodes CASSSQAFVANYGYTF.